The TCR beta chain under discussion was sequenced for a study of blood T cell repertoires in COVID-19. Across the whole study: Samples representing acute and convalescent COVID-19 were sourced from the United States, Italy and Spain. PBMCs, B-cell-depleted T cells, or T cells provided the cDNA or gDNA that made up the material.

Per the original data handling: Reference gene primer amplification gave nucleated cell count estimates. Libraries were prepared by immunoSEQ multiplex PCR; TCRdb keeps only in-frame clonotypes and omits some of them. The D gene and trimming were derived from the DNA, and the V and J assignments and clone size from that table. The sample lists about 190,000 clones, about 82% occurring once. The source material was peripheral blood. The receptor was isolated from a woman aged 25-40 years with acute or convalescent COVID-19.

This CDR3 is CATHPGGFETDTQYF. The CDR3 DNA reads as TGTGCCACCCATCCAGGGGGCTTTGAGACAGATACGCAGTATTTT. V is TRBV18 and J is TRBJ2-3; 8 positions match TRBD1. CDR3 size: 15 residues. CDR1 is KGHSH and CDR2 is LQKENI in the germline V gene. Unmatched junction bases numbered 12, after V lost 10 bases and J lost 3 bases.